The source of this TCR beta chain is a study of regulatory T cells in long-lasting Graves disease. Construction of TCR beta libraries relied on iRepertoire HTBI primers and on Arm-PCR targeting CDR3 regions. From the multiplex PCR reads, TCRdb called clonotypes with MiXCR, one entry per CDR3 protein. The table records roughly 510,000 distinct CDR3 sequences, about 15% of them present only once. This clonotype was found many times. Its target is not known. The junction differs from germline at one of its ends, possibly a read error. Sample time point: newly diagnosed GD, antithyroid drugs for less than 3 months. PBMC-extracted RNA yielded the TCR library. The study, taken as a whole, reports: Less diverse TCR repertoires were seen in persistent Graves' patients than in newly diagnosed ones.

The CDR3 totals 13 residues. Germline V gives CDR1 KGHSH, CDR2 LQKENI. In addition, the sample was reused for a study of T cells in Graves' hyperthyroidism and ophthalmopathy.

The receptor was isolated from a man between 18 and 35 years old with Graves disease. This chain connects TRBV18 to TRBJ1-1; 7 bases are shared with TRBD1. The sequences come from peripheral blood mononuclear cells (PBMCs), collected at new diagnosis, from a patient treated with antithyroid drugs. The CDR3 DNA reads as TGCGCCAGCAGTCCTCAACAGGGGACTGAAGCTTTCTTT. It encodes CASSPQQGTEAFF.